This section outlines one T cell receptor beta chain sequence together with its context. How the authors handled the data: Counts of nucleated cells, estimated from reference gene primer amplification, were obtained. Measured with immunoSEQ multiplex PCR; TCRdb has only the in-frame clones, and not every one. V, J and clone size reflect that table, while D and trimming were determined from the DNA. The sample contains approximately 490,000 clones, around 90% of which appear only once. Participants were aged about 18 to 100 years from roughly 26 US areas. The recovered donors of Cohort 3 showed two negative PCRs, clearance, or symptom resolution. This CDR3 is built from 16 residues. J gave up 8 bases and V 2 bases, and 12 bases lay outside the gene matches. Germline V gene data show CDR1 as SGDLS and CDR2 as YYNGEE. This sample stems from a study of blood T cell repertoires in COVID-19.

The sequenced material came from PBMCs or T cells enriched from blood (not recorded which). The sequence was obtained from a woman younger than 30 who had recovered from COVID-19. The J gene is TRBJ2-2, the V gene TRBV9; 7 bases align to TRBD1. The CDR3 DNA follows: TGTGCCAGCAGCGTTACAGGGGCGGGTGTATTTGGGGAGCTGTTTTTT. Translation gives CASSVTGAGVFGELFF.